The clone carrying this TCR beta chain has ten or more counts. Antigen specificity is unknown. The data belong to a study of T cell repertoires in cytomegalovirus infection. Turning to the study itself: Through public TCR beta signatures, both CMV infection and matching HLA type were indicated.

Using its own MiXCR run on the reads, TCRdb lists one record per CDR3 protein. This sample carries hundreds of thousands of distinct CDR3 sequences, around 24% of them seen once, and the ten largest clones take 6.5% to 10%. Notes on the study in general: There were HLA-C-restricted CMV-specific TCR beta clonotypes dominating the ex vivo response. Accumulated public TCR beta family frequency recognized individuals carrying CMV together with the relevant HLA.

The CDR3 extends over 13 amino acids. Germline-derived CDR1 and CDR2 are MGHRA and YSYEKL. V was shortened by 6 bases and J by 3 bases, with 11 bases between the two germline ends. The TCR sequence derives from a human donor in good health (CMV status not recorded). Some clones in this sample may be carry-over from other donors' samples. V and J are TRBV4-1 and TRBJ2-5; D is ambiguous. What was sequenced was CD8+ T cells from PBMCs. Written as DNA, the CDR3 is TGCGCCAGCAGTGTCGGGTGGGAAGAGACCCAGTACTTC. It yields the protein CASSVGWEETQYF.